This TCR beta chain originates from a study of blood T cell repertoires in COVID-19. Overall study: Sources were T cells, B-cell-depleted T cells, or PBMCs; the material itself was cDNA or gDNA.

Original processing methods: Reference gene primer amplification in the assay estimated nucleated cell counts. Clones were read by immunoSEQ multiplex PCR, and TCRdb kept only the in-frame ones, dropping some. That table furnishes V, J and clone size, whereas the DNA furnished D and trimming. The sample has over 40,000 clones, around 83% seen once; the top ten hold 6.5% to 8%. CDR1 and CDR2 from the germline V gene are LGHNA and YSLEER. V lost 3 bases and J lost 5; bases outside the gene matches: 9. CDR3 length: 16 amino acids. This receptor was obtained from a human donor in a cohort sampled during active COVID-19. The chain is built from TRBV4-3 and TRBJ1-4; 7 bases are a match to TRBD1. What was sequenced was peripheral blood. CDR3 loop: CASSQPPGTANEKLFF. CDR3 nucleotides: TGCGCCAGCAGCCAGCCTCCCGGGACAGCAAATGAAAAACTGTTTTTT.